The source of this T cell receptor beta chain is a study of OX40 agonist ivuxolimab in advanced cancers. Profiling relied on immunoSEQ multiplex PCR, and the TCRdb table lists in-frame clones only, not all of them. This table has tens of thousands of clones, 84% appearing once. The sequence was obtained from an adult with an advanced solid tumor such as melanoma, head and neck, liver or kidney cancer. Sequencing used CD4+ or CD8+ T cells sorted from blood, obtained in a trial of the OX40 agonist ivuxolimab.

In nucleotides, the CDR3 is TGTGCCAGCAGACTAAGGGGCAAGGACAGGTCCACCCAGCCCCAGCATTTT. Translating it yields CASRLRGKDRSTQPQHF. The chain employs TRBV6-4 and TRBJ1-5; TRBD1 matches at 7 bases. Germline CDR1 is MRHNA and CDR2 is SNTAGT. V trimming: 6 bases; J trimming: 7 bases; junction bases outside the gene matches: 18. There are 17 residues in the CDR3.